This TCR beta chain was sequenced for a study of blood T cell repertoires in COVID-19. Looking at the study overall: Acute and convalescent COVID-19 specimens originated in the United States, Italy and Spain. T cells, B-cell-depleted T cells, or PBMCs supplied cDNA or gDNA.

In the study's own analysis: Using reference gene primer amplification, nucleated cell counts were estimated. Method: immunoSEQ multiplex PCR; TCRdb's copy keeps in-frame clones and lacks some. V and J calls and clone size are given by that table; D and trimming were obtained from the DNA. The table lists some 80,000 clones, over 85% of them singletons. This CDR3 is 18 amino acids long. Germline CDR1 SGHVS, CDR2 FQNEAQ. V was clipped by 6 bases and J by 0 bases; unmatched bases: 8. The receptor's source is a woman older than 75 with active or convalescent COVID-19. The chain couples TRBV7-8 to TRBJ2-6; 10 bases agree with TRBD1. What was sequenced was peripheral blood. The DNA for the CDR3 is TGTGCCAGCAGTTATCCCGGGACAGGGGTCTCTGGGGCCAACGTCCTGACTTTC. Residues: CASSYPGTGVSGANVLTF.